The 12 T cell receptor beta chains below were found in one sample sequenced in a study of response to subunit inactivated influenza vaccine. TCRdb reprocessed the RT-PCR reads via MiXCR and lists one record per CDR3 protein. The sample shows hundreds of thousands of distinct CDR3 sequences, 16% of them seen only once. Source: CD4+ T cells sorted from PBMCs, taken 23 to 25 months after vaccination. The receptor set was obtained from a man between 45 and 75 years old who received an inactivated influenza vaccine.

The genes are TRBV7-8 and TRBJ2-1; the match to TRBD2 covers 11 bases. V trimming: 5 bases; J trimming: 4 bases; junction bases outside the gene matches: 10. This CDR3 comprises 17 residues. CDR1 is SGHVS, CDR2 FQNEAQ, per germline. The CDR3 loop reads CASSPRRLAGTYNEQFF. The DNA of the CDR3 is TGTGCCAGCAGCCCCCGTCGACTAGCGGGAACGTACAATGAGCAGTTCTTC.

This clonotype was counted only a few times. The rearrangement joins TRBV15 to TRBJ2-5, with 10 bases identical to TRBD1. Germline CDR1 and CDR2: LNHNV and YYDKDF (reference sequence). CDR3 length: 15 residues. The V segment lost 0 bases and the J segment 5 bases; nucleotides outside the gene matches: 3. This CDR3 is CATSRDLGQGETQYF. In DNA, the CDR3 is TGTGCCACCAGCAGAGATTTGGGACAGGGGGAGACCCAGTACTTC.

The V and J genes are TRBV20-1 and TRBJ2-3, with D perhaps TRBD2 (6 bases). The ends were cut back, 5 bases at V and 5 bases at J, with 17 bases in the middle. Germline loops: CDR1 DFQATT, CDR2 SNEGSKA (reference sequence). This CDR3 has 14 residues. CDR3 DNA sequence: TGCAGTGCTCCGATTGGGACTCTTCAAGATACGCAGTATTTT. It encodes CSAPIGTLQDTQYF.

This clonotype has a count of ten or more. The junction and the germline gene differ at one end; a read error may be behind it. The V call is TRBV29-1, the J call TRBJ2-5; D remains ambiguous. The length of the CDR3 is 13 residues. The V gene's germline CDR1 is SQVTM and CDR2 ANQGSEA. The CDR3 spells CSGERSFGETQYF. CDR3 DNA: TGCAGCGGTGAACGCTCCTTCGGAGAGACCCAGTACTTC. The full variable domain, with the rest looked up from reference TRBV29-1 and TRBJ2-5, is SAVISQKPSRDICQRGTSLTIQCQVDSQVTMMFWYRQQPGQSLTLIATANQGSEATYESGFVIDKFPISRPNLTFSTLTVSNMSPEDSSIYLCSGERSFGETQYFGPGTRLLVL.

This clonotype was recorded a few times. V and J are TRBV20-1 and TRBJ2-3; D uncertain. The CDR3 extends over 10 amino acids. Trimming removed 4 bases from V and 2 bases from J, with 1 base in between. Germline V gives CDR1 DFQATT, CDR2 SNEGSKA (reference sequence). CDR3 sequence: CSATTDTQYF. The CDR3 bases are TGCAGTGCTACCACAGATACGCAGTATTTT.

The chain employs TRBV5-1 and TRBJ2-7, with 7 bases aligning to TRBD2. The germline CDR1 and CDR2 sequences are SGHRS and YFSETQ. CDR3 size: 15 residues. The ends lost 2 bases at V and 2 bases at J; junction bases unmatched: 7. CDR3 DNA: TGCGCCAGCAGCTTCGAGACTAGCCGTACCTACGAGCAGTACTTC. Its protein product is CASSFETSRTYEQYF.

At least ten counts were recorded for this clonotype. V is TRBV7-2 and J is TRBJ2-7; 9 nucleotides agree with TRBD1. The CDR3 length is 15 residues. J was trimmed by 0 bases and V by 5 bases; bases with no gene match: 5. In germline, CDR1 is SGHTA, CDR2 FQGNSA. The CDR3, as DNA: TGTGCCAGCAGCCCGACAGGGGGAAGCTCCTACGAGCAGTACTTC. This translates into CASSPTGGSSYEQYF.

This clonotype was picked up a small number of times. The gene calls are TRBV7-2 and TRBJ1-2; D is unresolved. CDR1 and CDR2 (germline): SGHTA, FQGNSA. This CDR3 is built from 11 residues. Deletions cut 4 bases from V and 8 bases from J, with 8 bases between. The CDR3 reads CASSSLWGYTF. The CDR3 DNA reads TGTGCCAGCAGCTCCCTTTGGGGCTACACCTTC. Complete variable domain (other parts from reference TRBV7-2 and TRBJ1-2): GAGVSQSPSNKVTEKGKDVELRCDPISGHTALYWYRQSLGQGLEFLIYFQGNSAPDKSGLPSDRFSAERTGGSVSTLTIQRTQQEDSAVYLCASSSLWGYTFGSGTRLTVV.

The chain combines TRBV10-2 with TRBJ1-6; no firm D call. The CDR3 is made up of 13 amino acids. Germline V gives CDR1 WSHSY, CDR2 SAAADI. Trimming took off 9 bases at V and 0 bases at J, with 6 bases between the two ends. CDR3 DNA: TGCGCCAGTAGGAGCTCCTATAATTCACCCCTCCACTTT. Translated: CASRSSYNSPLHF.

The V call is TRBV27, the J call TRBJ1-6, with D possibly TRBD1 on 6 matching bases. Germline CDR1 is MNHEY and CDR2 is SMNVEV (reference sequence). Deletions cut 6 bases from V and 7 bases from J, with 16 bases between. CDR3 length: 15 amino acids. The CDR3 DNA reads TGTGCCAGCAGACCCCTAGAAGACAGGAATTCACCCCTCCACTTT. Translating gives CASRPLEDRNSPLHF.

The CDR3 region is CASRQGGLYGYTF. CDR3 coding DNA: TGTGCCAGCAGACAAGGGGGCCTCTATGGCTACACCTTC. The rearrangement uses TRBV6-1 and TRBJ1-2; 7 nucleotides line up with TRBD1. In germline, CDR1 is MNHNS, CDR2 SASEGT. The CDR3 is 13 residues long. V was pared by 6 bases and J by 4 bases, with 5 bases of the junction left unmatched.

The chain joins TRBV18 to TRBJ2-1; TRBD2 aligns across 10 bases. Unmatched junction bases numbered 7, after V lost 2 bases and J lost 9 bases. The CDR3 is 15 amino acids. In germline, CDR1 is KGHSH, CDR2 LQKENI. In DNA, the CDR3 is TGTGCCAGCTCACCAAGAGCGGGAGGGCCTTTTGAGCAGTTCTTC. The encoded protein is CASSPRAGGPFEQFF.